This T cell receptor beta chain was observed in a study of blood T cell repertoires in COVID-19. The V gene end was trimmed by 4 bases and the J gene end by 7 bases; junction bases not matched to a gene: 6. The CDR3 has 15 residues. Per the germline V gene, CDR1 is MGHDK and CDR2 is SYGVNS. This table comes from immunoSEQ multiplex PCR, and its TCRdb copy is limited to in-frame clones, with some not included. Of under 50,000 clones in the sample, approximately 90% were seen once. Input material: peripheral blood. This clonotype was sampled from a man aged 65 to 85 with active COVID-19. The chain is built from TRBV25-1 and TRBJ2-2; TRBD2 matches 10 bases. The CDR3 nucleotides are TGTGCCAGCAGTGCCCTAGCGGGAGTAATCGGGGAGCTGTTTTTT. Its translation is CASSALAGVIGELFF.